Each of the 9 T cell receptor beta chains below was sequenced from the same sample in a study of beta chain features in type 1 diabetes. As every portion of the isolated RNA was reverse transcribed, the sequencing read expressed TCRB transcripts. The data were produced by immunoSEQ multiplex PCR, yet TCRdb's version contains in-frame clones alone and is incomplete. The sample holds about 150,000 clones; 7.5% to 10% are singletons and the top ten take 0.65%. Sequencing was performed on central memory CD4+ T cells from blood. Every receptor here comes from a man aged 18 to 29 in good health.

The chain carries TRBV6-1 and TRBJ2-7; the match to TRBD1 covers 12 bases. V shed 4 bases, J shed 6 bases, and the junction held 4 bases outside the gene matches. CDR1 MNHNS and CDR2 SASEGT come from the germline V gene. The CDR3 loop spans 14 amino acids. In DNA form, the CDR3 reads TGTGCCAGCAGTGCGGGACAGGGGGCTGGCGAGCAGTACTTC. It encodes CASSAGQGAGEQYF.

The table lists this clone with a few counts. The chain uses TRBV7-2 and TRBJ1-5; TRBD1 aligns across 8 bases. Trimming cost V 3 bases and J 6 bases; bases outside gene matches: 1. This CDR3 is built from 13 residues. Germline loops: CDR1 SGHTA, CDR2 FQGNSA. CDR3 DNA: TGTGCCAGCAGCTTGGGACAGGCTCAGCCCCAGCATTTT. This encodes CASSLGQAQPQHF. The full variable domain, completed using reference TRBV7-2 and TRBJ1-5, is GAGVSQSPSNKVTEKGKDVELRCDPISGHTALYWYRQSLGQGLEFLIYFQGNSAPDKSGLPSDRFSAERTGGSVSTLTIQRTQQEDSAVYLCASSLGQAQPQHFGDGTRLSIL.

CDR3 in DNA: TGTGCCAGCAGCTCCGAGGGGGCGGGGATATACGAGCAGTACTTC. It specifies CASSSEGAGIYEQYF. The chain links TRBV4-2 to TRBJ2-7; D is perhaps TRBD1 (7 bases). Germline CDR1 reads LGHNA; CDR2 reads YNFKEQ. The germline V and J ends were trimmed by 5 bases and 4 bases, with 18 bases remaining between them. This CDR3 comprises 15 residues.

The rearrangement links TRBV5-1 to TRBJ2-7; TRBD2 agrees at 11 bases. Germline trimming cut 3 bases from V and 1 base from J; bases unmatched to any gene: 6. The CDR3 loop spans 16 amino acids. Germline V gives CDR1 SGHRS, CDR2 YFSETQ. This CDR3 is CASSYGTSGISYEQYF. The DNA of the CDR3 is TGCGCCAGCAGCTACGGGACTAGCGGTATATCCTACGAGCAGTACTTC.

This clone turned up a few times. The CDR3 region has the DNA TGTGCCTGGACAGGGGGCTCAAGAAATCAGCCCCAGCATTTT. It encodes CAWTGGSRNQPQHF. The V gene is TRBV30, the J gene TRBJ1-5; 8 positions match TRBD1. V shed 4 bases, J shed 4 bases, and the junction held 6 bases outside the gene matches. The germline CDR1 and CDR2 sequences are GTSNPN and SVGIG (reference sequence). The CDR3 loop spans 14 amino acids.

The CDR3 protein is CASSTGQGHYGYTF. The DNA for the CDR3 is TGTGCCAGCAGTACTGGACAGGGACACTATGGCTACACCTTC. The chain recombines TRBV28 with TRBJ1-2, with TRBD1 matching over 8 bases. Germline assignment: CDR1 MDHEN and CDR2 SYDVKM. This CDR3 spans 14 amino acids. J was trimmed by 3 bases and V by 5 bases; bases with no gene match: 5.

This clone came up a few times. This chain uses TRBV5-1 with TRBJ2-1; 7 nucleotides agree with TRBD1. The CDR3 extends over 15 amino acids. J lost 8 bases, V lost 2 bases, and 10 bases had no gene match. Germline V gene data show CDR1 as SGHRS and CDR2 as YFSETQ. Written as DNA, the CDR3 is TGCGCCAGCAGCTTTAGGGGGCAAGGTATTGATGAGCAGTTCTTC. This codes for CASSFRGQGIDEQFF.

This clone was seen a handful of times. The genes are TRBV30 and TRBJ2-7; no firm D call. Per germline, CDR1 GTSNPN and CDR2 SVGIG (reference sequence). The length of the CDR3 is 12 residues. Between the trimmed V and J ends, which lost 3 bases and 4 bases, there was a span of 10 bases. CDR3 nucleotides: TGTGCCTGGAGGCCCCGGGTTTACGAGCAGTACTTC. Protein: CAWRPRVYEQYF.

This clone was found many times. The chain recombines TRBV28 with TRBJ2-7, with 10 bases aligning to TRBD1. V shed 6 bases, J shed 5 bases, and the junction held 13 bases outside the gene matches. CDR1 MDHEN and CDR2 SYDVKM come from the germline V gene. The CDR3 totals 16 residues. CDR3 in DNA: TGTGCCAGCAGGGGAGGACAGGGGGGACTGAGGAACGAGCAGTACTTC. As protein: CASRGGQGGLRNEQYF. The full variable domain, in which reference TRBV28 and TRBJ2-7 provide the parts outside the CDR3, is DVKVTQSSRYLVKRTGEKVFLECVQDMDHENMFWYRQDPGLGLRLIYFSYDVKMKEKGDIPEGYSVSREKKERFSLILESASTNQTSMYLCASRGGQGGLRNEQYFGPGTRLTVT.